Shown below are 6 T cell receptor beta chains from a single sample sequenced in a study of cytomegalovirus exposure and HLA in healthy donors. A multiplex PCR was run with 60 Vbeta primers and 13 Jbeta primers. Assay used: immunoSEQ multiplex PCR; TCRdb lists only in-frame clones, some missing. This table has roughly 130,000 clones, about 85% appearing once. What was sequenced was PBMCs. These receptors were obtained from a boy aged 5-17 years in good health and CMV-seronegative.

Remarks on this clone: Additional DNA sequences in this sample encode the identical CDR3. This CDR3 is CASRDRSTDTQYF. The CDR3 DNA reads as TGTGCCAGCCGGGACAGGAGCACAGATACGCAGTATTTT. The chain uses TRBV27 and TRBJ2-3, with 8 bases identical to TRBD1. Trimming removed 8 bases from V and 0 bases from J; junction bases left unmatched: 1. The CDR3 runs to 13 residues. From germline, CDR1 is MNHEY and CDR2 SMNVEV (reference sequence).

The V and J genes are TRBV7-2 and TRBJ2-7; D perhaps matches TRBD1 (6 bases). From germline, CDR1 is SGHTA and CDR2 FQGNSA. The CDR3 covers 12 residues. Trimming cost V 5 bases and J 3 bases, with 8 bases left between them. The chain's CDR3 is CASSQDSYEQYF. In nucleotides, the CDR3 is TGTGCCAGCAGCCAGGACAGCTACGAGCAGTACTTC. The variable domain in full, with the rest retrieved from reference TRBV7-2 and TRBJ2-7, is GAGVSQSPSNKVTEKGKDVELRCDPISGHTALYWYRQSLGQGLEFLIYFQGNSAPDKSGLPSDRFSAERTGGSVSTLTIQRTQQEDSAVYLCASSQDSYEQYFGPGTRLTVT.

This chain uses TRBV5-1 with TRBJ2-2; 7 bases fit TRBD1. This CDR3 region has 16 residues. The germline CDR1 and CDR2 sequences are SGHRS and YFSETQ. The V gene end was trimmed by 3 bases and the J gene end by 0 bases; junction bases not matched to a gene: 5. CDR3 in amino acids: CASSSSQGSNTGELFF. CDR3 nucleotide sequence: TGCGCCAGCAGCTCCTCACAGGGGTCGAACACCGGGGAGCTGTTTTTT. The whole variable domain, remainder taken from reference TRBV5-1 and TRBJ2-2, is KAGVTQTPRYLIKTRGQQVTLSCSPISGHRSVSWYQQTPGQGLQFLFEYFSETQRNKGNFPGRFSGRQFSNSRSEMNVSTLELGDSALYLCASSSSQGSNTGELFFGEGSRLTVL.

The chain uses TRBV10-3 and TRBJ2-7; D may be TRBD1 (5 bases). Trimming removed 4 bases from V and 2 bases from J, with 15 bases in between. The CDR3 covers 15 residues. Germline CDR1 ENHRY, CDR2 SYGVKD. DNA of the CDR3: TGTGCCATCAGTGTCGAGTCAGGGTTAACCTACGAGCAGTACTTC. The encoded protein is CAISVESGLTYEQYF.

The V gene is TRBV5-1, the J gene TRBJ1-5; 11 bases are a match to TRBD1. This CDR3 spans 17 amino acids. The V gene end was trimmed by 4 bases and the J gene end by 0 bases; junction bases not matched to a gene: 6. Germline values: CDR1 SGHRS, CDR2 YFSETQ. Here the CDR3 DNA reads TGCGCCAGCAGCCCCGGGACAGGGGGTTATAGCAATCAGCCCCAGCATTTT. It encodes CASSPGTGGYSNQPQHF.

This chain links TRBV6-1 with TRBJ1-1, with a tentative D call TRBD1 (5 bases). Deletions cut 1 base from V and 0 bases from J, with 18 bases between. This CDR3 is built from 18 residues. From germline, CDR1 is MNHNS and CDR2 SASEGT. The CDR3 coding sequence is TGTGCCAGCAGTGAAGGTTTAGGGGTCCGCGGGGTGAACACTGAAGCTTTCTTT. Protein: CASSEGLGVRGVNTEAFF.